This T cell receptor (beta chain) was sequenced for a study of beta chain features in type 1 diabetes. CDR1 is SGHVS and CDR2 is FQNEAQ in the germline V gene. The CDR3 loop spans 15 amino acids. V lost 1 base to trimming and J lost 4 bases; unmatched junction nucleotides: 6. The study reverse transcribed the entire isolated RNA, so it sequenced expressed TCRB transcripts. Assay used: immunoSEQ multiplex PCR; TCRdb lists only in-frame clones, some missing. The table lists more than 350,000 clones, about an eighth of them singletons. This clone appeared a few times. No antigen is known for it. General study findings and limits: Insertions were fewer and deletions more numerous at VDJ junctions in type 1 diabetes patients.

This sequence joins TRBV7-8 and TRBJ2-7; 8 positions agree with TRBD1. The TCR sequence derives from a woman under 30 in good health. Material: naive CD4+ T cells from blood. Here the CDR3 reads CASSLGRTGNYEQYV. DNA for the CDR3: TGTGCCAGCAGCTTAGGCCGGACAGGGAATTACGAGCAGTACGTC.